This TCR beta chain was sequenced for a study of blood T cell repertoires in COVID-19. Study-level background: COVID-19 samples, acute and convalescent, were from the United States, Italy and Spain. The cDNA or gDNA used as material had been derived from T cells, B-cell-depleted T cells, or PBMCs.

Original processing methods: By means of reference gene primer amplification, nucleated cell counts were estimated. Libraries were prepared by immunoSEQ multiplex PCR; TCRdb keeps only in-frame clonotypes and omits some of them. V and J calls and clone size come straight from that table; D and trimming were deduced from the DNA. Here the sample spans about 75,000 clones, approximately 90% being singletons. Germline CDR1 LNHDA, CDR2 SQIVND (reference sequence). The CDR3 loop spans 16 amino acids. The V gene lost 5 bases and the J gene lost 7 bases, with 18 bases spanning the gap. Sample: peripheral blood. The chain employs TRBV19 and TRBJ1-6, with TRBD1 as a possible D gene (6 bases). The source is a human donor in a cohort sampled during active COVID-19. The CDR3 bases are TGTGCCAGTAGTCCCCGGTTAGGGGGAAGCAATTCACCCCTCCACTTT. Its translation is CASSPRLGGSNSPLHF. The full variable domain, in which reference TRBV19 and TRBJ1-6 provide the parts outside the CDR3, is DGGITQSPKYLFRKEGQNVTLSCEQNLNHDAMYWYRQDPGQGLRLIYYSQIVNDFQKGDIAEGYSVSREKKESFPLTVTSAQKNPTAFYLCASSPRLGGSNSPLHFGNGTRLTVT.